These 3 T cell receptor beta chains share one sample of origin, sequenced in a study of T-cell memory formation after mild COVID-19. Each CDR3 protein is one row after TCRdb ran MiXCR on the 5' RACE reads. The sample includes around 310,000 distinct CDR3 sequences, around a fifth of them seen just once. Sequenced sample: PBMCs or a T cell subset sorted from them (not recorded which). These receptors all stem from a man aged 18 to 30 who had mild COVID-19 (a few samples of this study predate the infection). Cell type and time point are not known.

There are a few counts of this clonotype. The chain links TRBV4-3 to TRBJ1-2; D gene unclear. The V gene's germline CDR1 is LGHNA and CDR2 YSLEER. V lost 1 base and J 4 bases, leaving 13 bases between the germline ends. CDR3 length equals 15 residues. This chain's CDR3 is CASSQGLGRAYGYTF. The CDR3 nucleotides read TGCGCCAGCAGCCAAGGACTTGGGCGGGCCTATGGCTACACCTTC.

This clonotype was detected only a few times. The chain is built from TRBV9 and TRBJ1-6; 8 positions match TRBD1. The germline CDR1 and CDR2 sequences are SGDLS and YYNGEE. The ends lost 3 bases at V and 10 bases at J; junction bases unmatched: 9. This CDR3 spans 15 amino acids. CDR3 residues: CASSGRDRLNSPLHF. CDR3 nucleotide sequence: TGTGCCAGCAGCGGCCGGGACAGGTTAAACTCACCCCTCCACTTT.

The V gene is TRBV24-1, the J gene TRBJ1-5; a possible D gene is TRBD1 (6 bases). The V gene lost 0 bases and the J gene lost 0 bases, with 20 bases spanning the gap. The CDR3 consists of 20 residues. Germline V gene lookup returns CDR1 KGHDR and CDR2 SFDVKD. The CDR3 sequence: CATSDLRGTPRGYSNQPQHF. The CDR3 region has the DNA TGTGCCACCAGTGATTTGCGGGGCACCCCGAGGGGGTATAGCAATCAGCCCCAGCATTTT.